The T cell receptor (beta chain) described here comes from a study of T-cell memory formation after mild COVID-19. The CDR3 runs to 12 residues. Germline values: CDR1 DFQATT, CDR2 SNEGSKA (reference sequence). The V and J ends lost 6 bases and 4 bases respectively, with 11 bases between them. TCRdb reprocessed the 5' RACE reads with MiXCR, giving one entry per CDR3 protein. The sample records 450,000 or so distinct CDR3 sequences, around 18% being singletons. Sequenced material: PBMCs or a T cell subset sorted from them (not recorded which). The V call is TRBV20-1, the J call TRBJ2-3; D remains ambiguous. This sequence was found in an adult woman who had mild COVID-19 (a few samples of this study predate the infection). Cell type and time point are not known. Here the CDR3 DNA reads TGCAGTGCCACCACGGATGCAGATACGCAGTATTTT. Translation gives CSATTDADTQYF.